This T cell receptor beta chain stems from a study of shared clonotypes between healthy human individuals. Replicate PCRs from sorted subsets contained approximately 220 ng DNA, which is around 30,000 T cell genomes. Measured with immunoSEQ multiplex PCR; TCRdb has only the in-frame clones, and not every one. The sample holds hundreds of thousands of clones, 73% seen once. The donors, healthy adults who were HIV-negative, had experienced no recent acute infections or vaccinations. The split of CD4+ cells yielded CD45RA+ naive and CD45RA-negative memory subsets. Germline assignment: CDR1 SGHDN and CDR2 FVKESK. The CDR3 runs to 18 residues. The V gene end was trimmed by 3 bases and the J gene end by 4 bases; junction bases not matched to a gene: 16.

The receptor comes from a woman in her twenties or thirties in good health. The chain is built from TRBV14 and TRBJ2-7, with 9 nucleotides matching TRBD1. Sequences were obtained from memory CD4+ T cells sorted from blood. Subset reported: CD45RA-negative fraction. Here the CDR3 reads CASSHLAGGTGSSYEQYF. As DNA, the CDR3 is TGTGCCAGCAGCCATCTCGCTGGGGGGACAGGGTCCTCGTACGAGCAGTACTTC.